One sample yielded the 32 T cell receptor beta chains listed below, sequenced in a study of cytotoxic CD8 clonotypes in ibrutinib-treated CLL. Measured with immunoSEQ multiplex PCR; TCRdb has only the in-frame clones, and not every one. The table shows tens of thousands of clones, with 60% to 80% occurring only once. The material was PBMCs, obtained after 12 months of ibrutinib treatment. The receptor source for this set is a human donor with chronic lymphocytic leukemia.

The chain has TRBV6-1 and TRBJ2-1; D possibly corresponds to TRBD2 (6 bases). Germline V gene sequence: CDR1 MNHNS, CDR2 SASEGT. V lost 3 bases and J lost 9, with 24 bases in between. The CDR3 has 17 amino acids. CDR3 nucleotide sequence: TGTGCCAGCAGTGACGTCCAGTATACCCCATTGGGGGGTGAGCAGTTCTTC. Protein sequence: CASSDVQYTPLGGEQFF.

The V and J genes are TRBV18 and TRBJ1-1; D gene ambiguous. The CDR3 spans 12 residues. V lost 2 bases and J 8 bases, leaving 9 bases between the germline ends. The germline V gene has CDR1 KGHSH and CDR2 LQKENI. The CDR3 region has the DNA TGTGCCAGCTCACCAAAGGACGGAGAAGCTTTCTTT. Its translation: CASSPKDGEAFF.

The CDR3 is CASSTHRGGEQFF. In DNA form, the CDR3 reads TGTGCCAGCAGTACTCACAGGGGTGGTGAGCAGTTCTTC. The V call is TRBV6-5, the J call TRBJ2-1, with 7 bases identical to TRBD1. Germline V gives CDR1 MNHEY, CDR2 SVGAGI. The trim removed 5 bases at V and 9 bases at J, leaving 7 bases unmatched. This CDR3 spans 13 amino acids.

The chain couples TRBV5-4 to TRBJ1-2, with D tentatively TRBD1 (6 bases). The V and J ends lost 4 bases and 4 bases respectively, with 11 bases between them. Germline CDR1 SGHNT, CDR2 YYREEE (reference sequence). CDR3 length: 13 amino acids. In DNA form, the CDR3 reads TGTGCCAGCAGCGGGGGGCAGCCCTATGGCTACACCTTC. Amino acids: CASSGGQPYGYTF.

The chain joins TRBV19 to TRBJ1-2; 12 nucleotides match TRBD1. V lost 6 bases, J lost 7 bases, and 6 bases stayed unmatched. The germline CDR1 and CDR2 sequences are LNHDA and SQIVND (reference sequence). There are 14 residues in the CDR3. CDR3 nucleotide sequence: TGTGCCAGTAGCTTGGGACAGGGGGCGTTTGGCTACACCTTC. Its translation is CASSLGQGAFGYTF.

The chain has TRBV9 and TRBJ1-3, with D tentatively TRBD1 (5 bases). V lost 4 bases and J 2 bases, leaving 13 bases between the germline ends. CDR3 length: 15 amino acids. CDR1 and CDR2 from the germline V gene are SGDLS and YYNGEE. CDR3 in DNA: TGTGCCAGCAGCCCGATGACAGATCCTGGAAACACCATATATTTT. It specifies CASSPMTDPGNTIYF.

The J gene is TRBJ2-1, the V gene TRBV5-4; no reliable D call. Germline CDR1 SGHNT, CDR2 YYREEE (reference sequence). The CDR3 has 11 amino acids. The V and J ends lost 0 bases and 7 bases respectively, with 2 bases between them. For the CDR3, the DNA is TGTGCCAGCAGCTTGGGTAATGAGCAGTTCTTC. It is translated as CASSLGNEQFF. The full variable domain, rest sourced from reference TRBV5-4 and TRBJ2-1, is ETGVTQSPTHLIKTRGQQVTLRCSSQSGHNTVSWYQQALGQGPQFIFQYYREEENGRGNFPPRFSGLQFPNYSSELNVNALELDDSALYLCASSLGNEQFFGPGTRLTVL.

The chain joins TRBV6-5 to TRBJ1-3, with D possibly TRBD1 on 5 matching bases. Trimming removed 0 bases from V and 0 bases from J, with 9 bases in between. Germline assignment: CDR1 MNHEY and CDR2 SVGAGI. The CDR3 has 16 amino acids. CDR3: CASSYSVGGSGNTIYF. In nucleotides, the CDR3 is TGTGCCAGCAGTTACTCGGTCGGGGGCTCTGGAAACACCATATATTTT.

The chain couples TRBV6-1 to TRBJ2-1; 15 bases match TRBD2. V was clipped by 6 bases and J by 8 bases; unmatched bases: 5. This CDR3 has 15 amino acids. Looked up from germline, CDR1 is MNHNS and CDR2 is SASEGT. The CDR3 region has the DNA TGTGCCAGCAGAGTGGGACTAGCGGGGGGAGATGAGCAGTTCTTC. This sequence encodes CASRVGLAGGDEQFF.

V usage is TRBV2 and J usage is TRBJ1-4; 10 bases map to TRBD1. The CDR3 consists of 15 residues. Germline V gene lookup returns CDR1 SNHLY and CDR2 FYNNEI. J was trimmed by 0 bases and V by 10 bases; bases with no gene match: 5. The CDR3 nucleotides are TGTGCCACTGGGACAGGGGACGCAACTAATGAAAAACTGTTTTTT. Translated, it gives CATGTGDATNEKLFF.

This clone appeared a single time. The rearrangement joins TRBV27 to TRBJ1-5, with a weak D call TRBD1 (5 bases). The V end was cut by 4 bases, the J end by 2 bases, with 18 bases between. CDR3 length equals 17 residues. Germline V gene sequence: CDR1 MNHEY, CDR2 SMNVEV (reference sequence). The CDR3 sequence: CASSSLPVGAGNQPQHF. The CDR3 coding sequence is TGTGCCAGCAGTTCACTTCCCGTCGGGGCCGGCAATCAGCCCCAGCATTTT.

The chain joins TRBV6-1 to TRBJ1-4; 8 bases line up with TRBD1. This CDR3 region has 12 residues. The V segment lost 4 bases and the J segment 8 bases; nucleotides outside the gene matches: 0. Germline V gives CDR1 MNHNS, CDR2 SASEGT. CDR3 protein: CASSGTGEKLFF. The CDR3 DNA reads as TGTGCCAGCAGTGGGACAGGGGAAAAACTGTTTTTT.

The CDR3 here is CASSDPPQGSYEQYF. The CDR3 region has the DNA TGCGCCAGCAGTGACCCGCCACAGGGATCCTACGAGCAGTACTTC. This sequence joins TRBV10-2 and TRBJ2-7, with D tentatively TRBD1 (6 bases). CDR1 is WSHSY, CDR2 SAAADI, per germline. The CDR3 has 15 amino acids. Trimming removed 3 bases at V and 1 base at J, with 13 bases between.

This rearrangement joins TRBV28 to TRBJ2-1; D unclear. Germline V gene sequence: CDR1 MDHEN, CDR2 SYDVKM. The length of the CDR3 is 12 residues. V was trimmed by 8 bases and J by 7 bases, leaving 12 bases between them. The CDR3 DNA is TGTGCCAGCGCGGCTTTCCTAAATGAGCAGTTCTTC. It codes for CASAAFLNEQFF.

The chain joins TRBV19 to TRBJ2-7; 7 bases are a match to TRBD1. CDR3 length: 15 amino acids. V lost 5 bases, J lost 0 bases, and 7 bases stayed unmatched. Per the germline V gene, CDR1 is LNHDA and CDR2 is SQIVND (reference sequence). Here the CDR3 DNA reads TGTGCCAGTAGTGTGACAGGGACGAGCTCCTACGAGCAGTACTTC. It encodes CASSVTGTSSYEQYF.

This clone was counted between two and nine times. The chain recombines TRBV5-1 with TRBJ1-2, with D perhaps matching TRBD1 (6 bases). This CDR3 spans 12 amino acids. V dropped 4 bases and J dropped 8 bases, with 12 bases sitting between them. Germline V gene sequence: CDR1 SGHRS, CDR2 YFSETQ. CDR3 nucleotide sequence: TGCGCCAGCAGCGTACAGGGTCGAGGCTACACCTTC. Translated: CASSVQGRGYTF.

V and J are TRBV19 and TRBJ2-3, with 13 bases aligning to TRBD2. CDR1 LNHDA and CDR2 SQIVND come from the germline V gene (reference sequence). The junction had 7 bases not matched to a gene; V was cut back by 5 bases and J by 2 bases. The CDR3 consists of 17 residues. CDR3 coding DNA: TGTGCCAGTAGTGTACGACTAGCGGGGGGTGACACAGATACGCAGTATTTT. It specifies CASSVRLAGGDTDTQYF.

The chain recombines TRBV27 with TRBJ1-1; TRBD1 matches at 7 bases. Per the germline V gene, CDR1 is MNHEY and CDR2 is SMNVEV (reference sequence). Unmatched junction bases numbered 7, after V lost 5 bases and J lost 4 bases. The CDR3 totals 14 residues. As DNA, the CDR3 is TGTGCCAGCAGTCCCAGCAGGGGGTCCACTGAAGCTTTCTTT. Its protein product is CASSPSRGSTEAFF.

The rearrangement joins TRBV7-9 to TRBJ2-1, with D perhaps TRBD1 or TRBD2 (5 bases each). The CDR3 contains 15 residues. Germline lookup yields CDR1 SEHNR and CDR2 FQNEAQ (reference sequence). The V end lost 7 bases, the J end lost 8 bases, and 21 bases lay between the germline ends. CDR3: CASKSWGGPRDEQFF. DNA of the CDR3: TGTGCCAGCAAAAGCTGGGGCGGCCCGAGGGATGAGCAGTTCTTC.

The rearrangement links TRBV4-1 to TRBJ1-2; D unresolved. Trimming took 1 base from V and 1 from J, leaving 10 bases between them. The CDR3 has 15 amino acids. CDR1 and CDR2 (germline): MGHRA, YSYEKL. In DNA, the CDR3 is TGCGCCAGCAGCCAAGGTGGCGATCTTAACTATGGCTACACCTTC. Translating it yields CASSQGGDLNYGYTF.

This chain uses TRBV25-1 with TRBJ1-4; unclear D gene. This CDR3 comprises 14 residues. Germline V gene sequence: CDR1 MGHDK, CDR2 SYGVNS. Trimming took off 4 bases at V and 8 bases at J, with 14 bases between the two ends. The CDR3 loop reads CASSVGPLGEKLFF. In DNA, the CDR3 is TGTGCCAGCAGTGTTGGACCCCTCGGGGAAAAACTGTTTTTT.

The chain links TRBV27 to TRBJ1-2; 12 nucleotides match TRBD1. V trimming: 2 bases; J trimming: 6 bases; junction bases outside the gene matches: 13. The CDR3 is made up of 18 amino acids. Germline V gene data show CDR1 as MNHEY and CDR2 as SMNVEV (reference sequence). Here the CDR3 DNA reads TGTGCCAGCAGTTTACTATCCGGGACAGGGGGCAAAAGGAATGGCTACACCTTC. Protein sequence: CASSLLSGTGGKRNGYTF.

CDR3 in DNA: TGTGCCAGCAGCGTCAGGGGAGTTTTGGGTCGGGAGACCCAGTACTTC. This encodes CASSVRGVLGRETQYF. The gene calls are TRBV9 and TRBJ2-5; D may be TRBD1 (6 bases). V was trimmed by 2 bases and J by 5 bases, leaving 19 bases between them. Germline loops: CDR1 SGDLS, CDR2 YYNGEE. The CDR3 totals 16 residues.

The rearrangement uses TRBV29-1 and TRBJ2-3; either TRBD1 or TRBD2 may supply D (6 bases each). This CDR3 region has 17 residues. Trimming removed 0 bases at V and 2 bases at J, with 18 bases between. In germline, CDR1 is SQVTM, CDR2 ANQGSEA. CDR3 coding DNA: TGCAGCGTTGAAGAATTGTGGGGGGCTCGGGACACAGATACGCAGTATTTT. Its translation: CSVEELWGARDTDTQYF.

The chain combines TRBV5-4 with TRBJ2-6; D unresolved. The CDR3 length is 15 residues. V was shortened by 2 bases and J by 1 base, with 7 bases between the two germline ends. From germline, CDR1 is SGHNT and CDR2 YYREEE (reference sequence). In nucleotides, the CDR3 is TGTGCCAGCAGCTTCCTTGGGTCTGGGGCCAACGTCCTGACTTTC. Amino acid sequence: CASSFLGSGANVLTF.

The chain couples TRBV4-1 to TRBJ1-5; TRBD1 matches at 7 bases. This CDR3 contains 15 residues. Trimming removed 0 bases from V and 5 bases from J; junction bases left unmatched: 4. CDR1 and CDR2 (germline): MGHRA, YSYEKL. CDR3 coding DNA: TGCGCCAGCAGCCAAGACAGGGGGACCCATCAGCCCCAGCATTTT. Its translation is CASSQDRGTHQPQHF.

V and J are TRBV10-3 and TRBJ1-5; 8 positions agree with TRBD1. Germline-derived CDR1 and CDR2 are ENHRY and SYGVKD. The J segment lost 6 bases and the V segment lost 4 bases, leaving 5 bases of the junction unmatched. This CDR3 has 14 amino acids. The CDR3 reads CAISADRGGQPQHF. DNA of the CDR3: TGTGCCATCAGTGCCGACAGGGGCGGTCAGCCCCAGCATTTT.

The chain links TRBV27 to TRBJ2-1; tentatively, D is TRBD2 (6 bases). V dropped 3 bases and J dropped 5 bases, with 8 bases sitting between them. This CDR3 region has 13 residues. CDR1 and CDR2 from the germline V gene are MNHEY and SMNVEV (reference sequence). The CDR3 DNA is TGTGCCAGCAGTTTTGGGACTCACAATGAGCAGTTCTTC. It specifies CASSFGTHNEQFF.

V usage is TRBV7-9 and J usage is TRBJ2-1, with 9 bases lining up with TRBD1. The CDR3 is made up of 15 amino acids. From germline, CDR1 is SEHNR and CDR2 FQNEAQ (reference sequence). V trimming: 1 base; J trimming: 4 bases; junction bases outside the gene matches: 2. The CDR3 region has the DNA TGTGCCAGCAGCTTAGGGGACAGGGATTACAATGAGCAGTTCTTC. Its protein is CASSLGDRDYNEQFF.

This chain uses TRBV19 with TRBJ1-2; weak D call: TRBD1 (6 bases). V dropped 8 bases and J dropped 4 bases, with 17 bases sitting between them. Germline-derived CDR1 and CDR2 are LNHDA and SQIVND (reference sequence). The CDR3 totals 14 residues. CDR3 coding DNA: TGTGCCAGTCGTACTTCGACAGGAGCCTATGGCTACACCTTC. It yields the protein CASRTSTGAYGYTF.

This clone was picked up many times. The chain combines TRBV6-6 with TRBJ1-6, with D hard to call. Looked up from germline, CDR1 is MNHNY and CDR2 is SVGAGI (reference sequence). CDR3 size: 12 residues. The ends were cut back, 7 bases at V and 9 bases at J, with 10 bases in the middle. The DNA of the CDR3 is TGTGCCAGCAAGGGAAAACGTTCACCCCTCCACTTT. Translating it yields CASKGKRSPLHF.

V usage is TRBV9 and J usage is TRBJ1-1; D uncertain. V lost 0 bases and J lost 2, with 5 bases in between. Germline V CDR1 and CDR2: SGDLS, YYNGEE. The CDR3 runs to 13 residues. CDR3 in amino acids: CASSVGFNTEAFF. The CDR3 DNA reads TGTGCCAGCAGCGTAGGGTTTAACACTGAAGCTTTCTTT.